This T cell receptor beta chain came from a study of Graves' ophthalmopathy and Graves' hyperthyroidism. The table lists this clonotype with many counts. The study amplified TCR beta CDR3 regions using RNA transcripts. First-round RT-PCR with HTBI primers preceded a second-round multiplex PCR. TCRdb reprocessed the multiplex PCR reads with MiXCR, giving one entry per CDR3 protein. Of roughly 500,000 distinct CDR3 sequences listed, around 15% were seen once; the top ten hold roughly 10%. This CDR3 has 11 amino acids. The ends were cut back, 2 bases at V and 9 bases at J, with 7 bases in the middle. From germline, CDR1 is MDHEN and CDR2 SYDVKM.

This chain joins TRBV28 and TRBJ1-1; D is unclear. The source of this sequence is a woman aged 25 to 45 with Graves' ophthalmopathy. The sequenced material came from blood. The CDR3, as DNA: TGTGCCAGCAGTTTAATCGGAAAAGCTTTCTTT. It specifies CASSLIGKAFF. Drawing the rest from reference TRBV28 and TRBJ1-1, the complete variable domain is DVKVTQSSRYLVKRTGEKVFLECVQDMDHENMFWYRQDPGLGLRLIYFSYDVKMKEKGDIPEGYSVSREKKERFSLILESASTNQTSMYLCASSLIGKAFFGQGTRLTVV.